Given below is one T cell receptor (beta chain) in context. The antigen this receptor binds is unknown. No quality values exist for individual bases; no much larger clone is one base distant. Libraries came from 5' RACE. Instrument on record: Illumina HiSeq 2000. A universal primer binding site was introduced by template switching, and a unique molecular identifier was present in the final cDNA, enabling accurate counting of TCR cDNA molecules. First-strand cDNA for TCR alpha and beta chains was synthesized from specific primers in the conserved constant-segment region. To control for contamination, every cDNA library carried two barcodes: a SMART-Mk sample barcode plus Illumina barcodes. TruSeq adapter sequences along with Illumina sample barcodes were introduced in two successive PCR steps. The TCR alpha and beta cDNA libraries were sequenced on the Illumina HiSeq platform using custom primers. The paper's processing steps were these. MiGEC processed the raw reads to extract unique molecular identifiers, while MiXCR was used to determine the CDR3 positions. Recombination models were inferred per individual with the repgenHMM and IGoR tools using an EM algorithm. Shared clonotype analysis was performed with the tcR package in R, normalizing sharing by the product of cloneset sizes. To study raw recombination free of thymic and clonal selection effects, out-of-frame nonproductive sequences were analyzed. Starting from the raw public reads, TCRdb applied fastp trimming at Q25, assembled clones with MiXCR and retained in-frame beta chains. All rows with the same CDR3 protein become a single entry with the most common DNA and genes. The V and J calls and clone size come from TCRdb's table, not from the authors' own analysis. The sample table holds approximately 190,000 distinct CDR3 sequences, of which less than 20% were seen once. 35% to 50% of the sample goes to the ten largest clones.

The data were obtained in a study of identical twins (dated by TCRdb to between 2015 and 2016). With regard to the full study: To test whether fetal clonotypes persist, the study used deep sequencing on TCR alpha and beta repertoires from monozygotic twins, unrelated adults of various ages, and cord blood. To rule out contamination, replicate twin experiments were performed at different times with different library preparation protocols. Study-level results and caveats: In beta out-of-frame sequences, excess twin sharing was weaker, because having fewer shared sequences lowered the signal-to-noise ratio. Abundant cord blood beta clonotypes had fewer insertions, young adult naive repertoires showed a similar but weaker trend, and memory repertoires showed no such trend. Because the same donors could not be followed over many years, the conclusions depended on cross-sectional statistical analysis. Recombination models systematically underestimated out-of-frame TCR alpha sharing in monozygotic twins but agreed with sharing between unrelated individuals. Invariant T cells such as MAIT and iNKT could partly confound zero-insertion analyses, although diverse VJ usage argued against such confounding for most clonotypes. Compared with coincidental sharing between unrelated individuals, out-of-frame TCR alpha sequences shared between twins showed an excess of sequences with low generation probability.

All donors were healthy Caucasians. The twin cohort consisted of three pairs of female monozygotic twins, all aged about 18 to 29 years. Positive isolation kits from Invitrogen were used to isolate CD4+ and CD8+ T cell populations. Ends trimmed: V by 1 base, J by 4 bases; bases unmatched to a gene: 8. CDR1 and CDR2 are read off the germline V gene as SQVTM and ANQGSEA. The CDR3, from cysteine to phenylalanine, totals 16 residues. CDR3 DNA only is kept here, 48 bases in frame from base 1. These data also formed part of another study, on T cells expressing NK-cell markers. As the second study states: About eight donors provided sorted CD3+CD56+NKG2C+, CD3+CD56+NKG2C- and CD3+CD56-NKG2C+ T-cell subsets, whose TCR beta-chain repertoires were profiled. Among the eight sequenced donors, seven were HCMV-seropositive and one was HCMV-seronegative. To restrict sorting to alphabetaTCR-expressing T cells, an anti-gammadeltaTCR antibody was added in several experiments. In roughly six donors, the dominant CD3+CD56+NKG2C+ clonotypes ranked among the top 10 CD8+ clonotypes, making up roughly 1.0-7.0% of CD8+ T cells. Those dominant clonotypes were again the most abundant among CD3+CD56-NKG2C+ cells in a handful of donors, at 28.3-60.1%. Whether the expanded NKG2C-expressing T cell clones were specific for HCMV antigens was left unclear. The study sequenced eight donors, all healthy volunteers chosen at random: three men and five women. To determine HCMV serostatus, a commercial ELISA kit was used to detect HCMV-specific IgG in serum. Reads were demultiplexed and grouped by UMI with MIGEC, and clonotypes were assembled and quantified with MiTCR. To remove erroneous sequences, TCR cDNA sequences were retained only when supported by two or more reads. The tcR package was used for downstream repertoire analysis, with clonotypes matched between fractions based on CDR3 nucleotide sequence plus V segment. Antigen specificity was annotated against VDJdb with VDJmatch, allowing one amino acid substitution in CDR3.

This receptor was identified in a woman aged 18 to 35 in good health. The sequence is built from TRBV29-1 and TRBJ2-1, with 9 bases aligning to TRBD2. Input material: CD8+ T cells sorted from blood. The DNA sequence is TGCAGCGTTGAAGGGGCGGGGGGGCTAAATTACAATGAGCAGTTCTTC. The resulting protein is CSVEGAGGLNYNEQFF.